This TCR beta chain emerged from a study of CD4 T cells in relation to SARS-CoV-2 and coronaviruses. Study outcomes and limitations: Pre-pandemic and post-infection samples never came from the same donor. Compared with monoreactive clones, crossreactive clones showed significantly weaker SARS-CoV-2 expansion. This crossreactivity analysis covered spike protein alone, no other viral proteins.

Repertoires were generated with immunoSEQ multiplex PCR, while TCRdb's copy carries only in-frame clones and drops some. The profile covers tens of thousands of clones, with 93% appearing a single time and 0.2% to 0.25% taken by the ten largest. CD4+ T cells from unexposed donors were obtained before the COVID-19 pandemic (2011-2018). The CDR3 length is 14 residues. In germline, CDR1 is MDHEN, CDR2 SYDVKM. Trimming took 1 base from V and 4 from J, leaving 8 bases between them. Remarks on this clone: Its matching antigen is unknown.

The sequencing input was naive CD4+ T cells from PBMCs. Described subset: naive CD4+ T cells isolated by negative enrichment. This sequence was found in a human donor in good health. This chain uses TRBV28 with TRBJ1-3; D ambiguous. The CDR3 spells CASSLSSGGNTIYF. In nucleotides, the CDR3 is TGTGCCAGCAGTTTATCCTCGGGGGGAAACACCATATATTTT.